At least ten counts were recorded for the clone carrying this T cell receptor beta chain. What it binds is unknown. The entry originates in a study of T-cell reconstitution after alpha-beta-depleted transplantation in children. Unique molecular identifiers were used in preparing the TCRbeta library. TCRdb re-analysed the PCR reads in MiXCR, keeping a single row per CDR3 protein. Among approximately 500,000 distinct CDR3 sequences listed, 10% to 13% were seen once. In germline, CDR1 is MGHRA, CDR2 YSYEKL. The CDR3 sequence is 12 residues long. V lost 1 base to trimming and J lost 5 bases, with 3 bases between them. Study-level findings and limits: At around two months after transplant, the alpha-beta T cells were reportedly derived from several hundred expanded clones that came from non-depleted graft cells. Counts and diversity of T cells one year after transplant came mostly from newly produced T cells.

The TCR was taken from a child aged 2-9 years with inherited bone marrow failure, due to receive a stem cell transplant. The sequencing here drew on PBMCs, taken before TCRalphabeta/CD19-depleted stem cell transplant. The chain employs TRBV4-1 and TRBJ2-1; D remains unclear. The CDR3 DNA sequence: TGCGCCAGCAGCCAAGTTCACAATGAGCAGTTCTTC. It translates to CASSQVHNEQFF.